The 24 T cell receptor beta chains given below trace back to one sample, sequenced in a study of T cell clonotyping in hematopoietic cell transplantation. The data were produced by immunoSEQ multiplex PCR, yet TCRdb's version contains in-frame clones alone and is incomplete. This table holds 10,000 to 15,000 clones, approximately 89% found once. The sample was peripheral blood mononuclear cells. Source of these receptors: a woman in her forties or fifties in good health. Some clones in this sample may be carry-over from other donors' samples.

This clone was observed a few times. The chain carries TRBV28 and TRBJ1-2; D call uncertain. V lost 4 bases to trimming and J lost 4 bases, with 1 base between them. The CDR3 covers 10 residues. CDR1 is MDHEN and CDR2 is SYDVKM in the germline V gene. The CDR3 spells CASSSYGYTF. The CDR3 DNA is TGTGCCAGCAGTTCCTATGGCTACACCTTC.

This clone was detected only once. This chain links TRBV29-1 with TRBJ1-1, with D possibly being TRBD1 (5 bases). V gave up 6 bases and J gave up 4 bases, with 6 bases separating them. The CDR3 length is 10 residues. The germline CDR1 and CDR2 sequences are SQVTM and ANQGSEA. CDR3: CSVRGTEAFF. DNA for the CDR3: TGCAGCGTGAGGGGCACTGAAGCTTTCTTT.

V and J are TRBV28 and TRBJ1-2; D perhaps matches TRBD1 (5 bases). From germline, CDR1 is MDHEN and CDR2 SYDVKM. The V end lost 6 bases, the J end lost 1 base, and 21 bases lay between the germline ends. This CDR3 comprises 17 residues. CDR3 in DNA: TGTGCCAGCAGCCGACGGGGGGGGTTTCAGTTTAACTATGGCTACACCTTC. Its protein is CASSRRGGFQFNYGYTF.

The V call is TRBV19, the J call TRBJ2-1; 8 bases line up with TRBD2. The V segment lost 7 bases and the J segment 6 bases; nucleotides outside the gene matches: 8. The CDR3 totals 14 residues. In germline, CDR1 is LNHDA, CDR2 SQIVND (reference sequence). CDR3 region: CASTTSGLTNEQFF. CDR3 in DNA: TGTGCCAGTACCACTAGCGGATTAACCAATGAGCAGTTCTTC.

The chain links TRBV11-2 to TRBJ1-2, with TRBD1 identical over 8 bases. Germline-derived CDR1 and CDR2 are SGHAT and FQNNGV. CDR3 size: 16 residues. V was pared by 6 bases and J by 3 bases, with 12 bases of the junction left unmatched. The CDR3, as DNA: TGTGCCAGCAGATCCCGACAGGGGTTTTATGACTATGGCTACACCTTC. Protein product: CASRSRQGFYDYGYTF.

The chain carries TRBV5-6 and TRBJ2-5; D assignment may be TRBD1 or TRBD2 (5 bases each). V lost 4 bases and J 0 bases, leaving 13 bases between the germline ends. Germline values: CDR1 SGHDT, CDR2 YYEEEE. This CDR3 is built from 15 residues. CDR3 amino acids: CASSRGPRDQETQYF. In nucleotides, the CDR3 is TGTGCCAGCAGCCGGGGCCCCAGGGACCAAGAGACCCAGTACTTC.

J is TRBJ1-1 and V is TRBV19, with TRBD1 matching over 10 bases. Germline CDR1 LNHDA, CDR2 SQIVND (reference sequence). V trimming: 3 bases; J trimming: 6 bases; junction bases outside the gene matches: 4. The CDR3 is 14 amino acids. This CDR3 reads CASSIRTGGAEAFF. In DNA form, the CDR3 reads TGTGCCAGTAGTATCAGGACAGGGGGGGCTGAAGCTTTCTTT.

The genes are TRBV4-3 and TRBJ2-2; no firm D call. Germline CDR1 LGHNA, CDR2 YSLEER. V lost 0 bases, J lost 1 base, and 18 bases lay in between. This CDR3 has 19 residues. Here the CDR3 reads CASSQDIPRPTENTGELFF. The CDR3 DNA sequence: TGCGCCAGCAGCCAAGATATTCCGAGACCAACGGAGAACACCGGGGAGCTGTTTTTT.

This clone was seen only once. V gene TRBV6-1 combines with J gene TRBJ1-3; 7 nucleotides agree with TRBD1. The V and J ends lost 3 bases and 4 bases, in that order; junction bases with no gene match: 3. The CDR3 sequence is 14 residues long. The germline V gene has CDR1 MNHNS and CDR2 SASEGT. CDR3 sequence: CASSERGQGNTIYF. The DNA of the CDR3 is TGTGCCAGCAGTGAGAGGGGGCAAGGAAACACCATATATTTT.

This clone was detected once. The chain combines TRBV5-1 with TRBJ2-7; TRBD2 aligns across 7 bases. This CDR3 has 14 residues. Germline CDR1 reads SGHRS; CDR2 reads YFSETQ. Trimming at V came to 3 bases and at J to 0 bases, leaving 3 bases not matched to a gene. The CDR3 bases are TGCGCCAGCAGCTCTAGCGGCGCCTCCTACGAGCAGTACTTC. It encodes CASSSSGASYEQYF.

The chain combines TRBV5-4 with TRBJ2-7, with D possibly matching TRBD1 (5 bases). This CDR3 contains 15 residues. V lost 1 base and J lost 6, with 17 bases in between. Germline V lookup: CDR1 SGHNT, CDR2 YYREEE (reference sequence). CDR3 sequence reads: CASSLRGRTTGEQYF. DNA for the CDR3: TGTGCCAGCAGCTTGAGGGGAAGAACAACCGGCGAGCAGTACTTC.

This chain uses TRBV27 with TRBJ1-2, with D unresolved. Trimming removed 3 bases at V and 7 bases at J, with 12 bases between. In germline, CDR1 is MNHEY, CDR2 SMNVEV (reference sequence). This CDR3 comprises 13 residues. In DNA form, the CDR3 reads TGTGCCAGCAGTTTGAAGTTGCAGTTTGGCTACACCTTC. This translates into CASSLKLQFGYTF.

The gene calls are TRBV11-3 and TRBJ2-2; D is unclear. Germline CDR1 SGHNT, CDR2 YENEEA. The CDR3 loop spans 13 amino acids. Trimming took 4 bases from V and 5 from J, leaving 8 bases between them. The CDR3 region has the DNA TGTGCCAGCAGCTCTCGGGTTACCGGGGAGCTGTTTTTT. Translating gives CASSSRVTGELFF.

The V gene is TRBV5-4, the J gene TRBJ1-4; perhaps TRBD1 as D (5 bases). CDR1 and CDR2 (germline): SGHNT, YYREEE (reference sequence). V was trimmed by 3 bases and J by 7 bases, leaving 13 bases between them. The CDR3 has 14 residues. Here the CDR3 reads CASSWGGIGEKLFF. CDR3 sequence (DNA): TGTGCCAGCAGCTGGGGCGGCATCGGTGAAAAACTGTTTTTT.

The chain uses TRBV5-1 and TRBJ2-2; 8 nucleotides agree with TRBD1. Germline V gene data show CDR1 as SGHRS and CDR2 as YFSETQ. The CDR3 runs 16 residues. The ends lost 0 bases at V and 7 bases at J; junction bases unmatched: 8. This CDR3 reads CASSLGSIQGDGELFF. Here the CDR3 DNA reads TGCGCCAGCAGCTTGGGATCAATACAGGGGGACGGGGAGCTGTTTTTT.

This chain joins TRBV5-1 and TRBJ1-1, with D uncertain. This CDR3 is 15 amino acids long. The germline gives CDR1 SGHRS, CDR2 YFSETQ. The V and J ends lost 0 bases and 3 bases respectively, with 12 bases between them. The CDR3 DNA sequence: TGCGCCAGCAGCTTGGCATCCCCCCCGGACACTGAAGCTTTCTTT. Translating gives CASSLASPPDTEAFF.

The gene calls are TRBV6-5 and TRBJ1-1; D remains ambiguous. CDR1 and CDR2 from the germline V gene are MNHEY and SVGAGI. The CDR3 covers 12 residues. The V end was cut by 6 bases, the J end by 10 bases, with 15 bases between. DNA for the CDR3: TGTGCCAGCAGCCCCTCCGGAGTGGGAGCTTTCTTT. This gives the protein CASSPSGVGAFF.

The rearrangement joins TRBV4-3 to TRBJ2-2; 8 nucleotides line up with TRBD2. The V gene's germline CDR1 is LGHNA and CDR2 YSLEER. Trimming removed 5 bases from V and 2 bases from J; junction bases left unmatched: 7. This CDR3 has 16 amino acids. In DNA form, the CDR3 reads TGCGCCAGCAGCTCGCGACTAGCGTCTAACACCGGGGAGCTGTTTTTT. This gives the protein CASSSRLASNTGELFF.

The chain combines TRBV6-5 with TRBJ1-2; no definite D call. Germline assignment: CDR1 MNHEY and CDR2 SVGAGI. The CDR3 totals 13 residues. V lost 1 base and J lost 6, with 9 bases in between. CDR3 nucleotide sequence: TGTGCCAGCAGTTACTGGGAGGAGGATGGCTACACCTTC. It yields the protein CASSYWEEDGYTF.

The rearrangement joins TRBV4-3 to TRBJ2-7, with D unresolved. V dropped 0 bases and J dropped 0 bases, with 12 bases sitting between them. CDR3 length equals 16 residues. Germline CDR1 LGHNA, CDR2 YSLEER. As DNA, the CDR3 is TGCGCCAGCAGCCAAGATTACACCGAACCCTCCTACGAGCAGTACTTC. Protein sequence: CASSQDYTEPSYEQYF.

The gene calls are TRBV10-3 and TRBJ1-1; D gene unclear. This CDR3 has 14 amino acids. Per germline, CDR1 ENHRY and CDR2 SYGVKD. The ends were cut back, 3 bases at V and 5 bases at J, with 13 bases in the middle. The CDR3 loop is CAISEPGVRTEAFF. The CDR3 coding sequence is TGTGCCATCAGTGAACCCGGGGTCCGTACTGAAGCTTTCTTT.

This chain joins TRBV20-1 and TRBJ2-5, with D unclear. V lost 6 bases and J 1 base, leaving 3 bases between the germline ends. Germline assignment: CDR1 DFQATT and CDR2 SNEGSKA (reference sequence). There are 10 residues in the CDR3. In DNA form, the CDR3 reads TGCAGTGCCCTCCAAGAGACCCAGTACTTC. It translates to CSALQETQYF.

The chain links TRBV7-3 to TRBJ1-1; tentative D call: TRBD1 (5 bases). Germline lookup yields CDR1 SGHTA and CDR2 FQGTGA. The CDR3 contains 13 residues. V gave up 1 base and J gave up 3 bases, with 6 bases separating them. CDR3 protein: CASSLIGDTEAFF. The CDR3 coding sequence is TGTGCCAGCAGCTTAATAGGGGACACTGAAGCTTTCTTT.

V gene TRBV6-1 combines with J gene TRBJ1-3; D call uncertain. Germline assignment: CDR1 MNHNS and CDR2 SASEGT. CDR3 length equals 15 residues. The V and J ends lost 4 bases and 3 bases respectively, with 13 bases between them. The DNA of the CDR3 is TGTGCCAGCAGTGCGAAAAAGGCGGGTGGAAACACCATATATTTT. Residues: CASSAKKAGGNTIYF.